The 23 T cell receptor beta chains below were found in one sample sequenced in a study of blood T cell repertoires in COVID-19. Sequenced by immunoSEQ multiplex PCR; TCRdb stores in-frame clones only, minus some. The data hold about 250,000 clones, with about 86% observed a single time. The sequenced sample was PBMCs or T cells enriched from blood (not recorded which). The receptor source for this set is a man aged 50-60 years who had recovered from COVID-19.

This chain connects TRBV5-8 to TRBJ1-2; D is undetermined. The germline V gene encodes CDR1 SGHTS and CDR2 YDEGEE. The CDR3 is 12 residues long. Between the trimmed V and J ends, which lost 1 base and 6 bases, there was a span of 7 bases. DNA of the CDR3: TGTGCCAGCAGCTTGATGAGGGATGGCTACACCTTC. Protein product: CASSLMRDGYTF.

The chain couples TRBV1 to TRBJ2-7; TRBD2, the D gene given by the table, was not confirmed from the DNA. TRBV1 is described as a pseudogene. The CDR3 runs 17 residues. This CDR3 reads CTSSQDRGQPSVYEQYF. The DNA for the CDR3 is TGCACCAGCAGCCAAGATCGAGGGCAGCCGTCCGTTTACGAGCAGTACTTC.

V is TRBV9 and J is TRBJ1-2; a weak D match, TRBD1 (6 bases). This CDR3 is 15 amino acids long. V was clipped by 2 bases and J by 4 bases, with 15 bases between them. Germline loops: CDR1 SGDLS, CDR2 YYNGEE. The CDR3, as DNA: TGTGCCAGCAGCGTGATAGGGACACCGATCTATGGCTACACCTTC. This encodes CASSVIGTPIYGYTF.

V and J are TRBV6-5 and TRBJ1-6; 9 bases agree with TRBD1. The germline gives CDR1 MNHEY, CDR2 SVGAGI. The CDR3 loop spans 14 amino acids. Losses at the gene ends were 2 bases for V and 10 bases for J; bases not matched to a gene: 3. The CDR3: CASSYRTGESPLHF. The CDR3 DNA reads as TGTGCCAGCAGTTACAGGACAGGGGAATCACCCCTCCACTTT.

The gene calls are TRBV5-1 and TRBJ2-5, with 11 positions matching TRBD2. This CDR3 has 15 amino acids. The J segment lost 2 bases and the V segment lost 2 bases, leaving 2 bases of the junction unmatched. The V gene's germline CDR1 is SGHRS and CDR2 YFSETQ. The CDR3 coding sequence is TGCGCCAGCAGCTTTCTAGCGGGAGGACAAGAGACCCAGTACTTC. Translating gives CASSFLAGGQETQYF.

This chain connects TRBV3-1 (or the pseudogene TRBV3-2) to TRBJ2-2, with a tentative D call TRBD1 (7 bases). Germline V gene sequence: CDR1 LGHDT, CDR2 YNNKEL (reference sequence). CDR3 length: 15 residues. Between the trimmed V and J ends, which lost 5 bases and 3 bases, there was a span of 13 bases. The CDR3 loop reads CASSSDRDYTGELFF. The CDR3 coding sequence is TGTGCCAGCAGCTCCGACAGGGACTACACCGGGGAGCTGTTTTTT.

This chain's CDR3 is CAWGTVFPGNTIYF. CDR3 DNA: TGTGCCTGGGGGACAGTTTTTCCTGGAAACACCATATATTTT. The J gene is TRBJ1-3, the V gene TRBV30; TRBD1 aligns across 7 bases. The germline V gene encodes CDR1 GTSNPN and CDR2 SVGIG (reference sequence). V trimming: 5 bases; J trimming: 2 bases; junction bases outside the gene matches: 6. CDR3 length: 14 amino acids.

The chain links TRBV2 to TRBJ1-3; TRBD1 is a possible D gene (5 bases). V was pared by 6 bases and J by 1 base, with 10 bases between. Germline V gene lookup returns CDR1 SNHLY and CDR2 FYNNEI. The CDR3 is 14 amino acids. CDR3 coding DNA: TGTGCCAGCAGGGAACAGGTTTCTGGAAACACCATATATTTT. This codes for CASREQVSGNTIYF.

The rearrangement uses TRBV9 and TRBJ2-2; no clear D. V dropped 1 base and J dropped 1 base, with 2 bases sitting between them. The CDR3 contains 13 residues. Germline values: CDR1 SGDLS, CDR2 YYNGEE. CDR3 coding DNA: TGTGCCAGCAGCGTACAGAACACCGGGGAGCTGTTTTTT. Translation gives CASSVQNTGELFF. Combining the CDR3 with reference TRBV9 and TRBJ2-2 gives the whole variable domain DSGVTQTPKHLITATGQRVTLRCSPRSGDLSVYWYQQSLDQGLQFLIQYYNGEERAKGNILERFSAQQFPDLHSELNLSSLELGDSALYFCASSVQNTGELFFGEGSRLTVL.

This chain uses TRBV15 with TRBJ2-5; D is perhaps TRBD2 (6 bases). Germline V gives CDR1 LNHNV, CDR2 YYDKDF (reference sequence). V lost 0 bases and J lost 5, with 13 bases in between. The CDR3 length is 15 residues. The DNA of the CDR3 is TGTGCCACCAGCAGAGAAAGTGGGCGGGGTGAGACCCAGTACTTC. Its translation: CATSRESGRGETQYF.

The chain combines TRBV19 with TRBJ2-1, with D perhaps matching TRBD2 (6 bases). V was trimmed by 9 bases and J by 7 bases, leaving 13 bases between them. The CDR3 is 12 amino acids. CDR1 and CDR2 (germline): LNHDA, SQIVND (reference sequence). This CDR3 reads CASNSGGNEQFF. DNA of the CDR3: TGTGCCAGCAATAGCGGCGGGAATGAGCAGTTCTTC.

This rearrangement joins TRBV28 to TRBJ2-4, with D uncertain. CDR3 length equals 14 residues. V shed 5 bases and J shed 0 bases, with 8 bases lying between them. In germline, CDR1 is MDHEN, CDR2 SYDVKM. This CDR3 is CASSEALAKNIQYF. As DNA, the CDR3 is TGTGCCAGCAGTGAGGCCCTAGCCAAAAACATTCAGTACTTC.

The chain uses TRBV29-1 and TRBJ2-5; 7 bases are shared with TRBD1. V dropped 4 bases and J dropped 5; count of bases not matched to a gene: 7. CDR3 length: 13 residues. Germline V gives CDR1 SQVTM, CDR2 ANQGSEA. Written as DNA, the CDR3 is TGCAGCGTTGTAGGACAGGACTGGGAGACCCAGTACTTC. It yields the protein CSVVGQDWETQYF.

This chain links TRBV28 with TRBJ2-3; D gene unclear. Per germline, CDR1 MDHEN and CDR2 SYDVKM. The CDR3 sequence is 12 residues long. V was pared by 7 bases and J by 14 bases, with 19 bases between. CDR3 nucleotides: TGTGCCAGCATCTCAGGTTCAGGCTCGGCGTATTTT. Translating gives CASISGSGSAYF.

The chain carries TRBV27 and TRBJ2-7; 8 bases are a match to TRBD1. Trimming at V came to 5 bases and at J to 2 bases, leaving 5 bases not matched to a gene. CDR3 length: 14 amino acids. Germline CDR1 MNHEY, CDR2 SMNVEV (reference sequence). In DNA form, the CDR3 reads TGTGCCAGCAGTACCGACAGGGGACCCTACGAGCAGTACTTC. Translating it yields CASSTDRGPYEQYF.

This chain uses TRBV2 with TRBJ1-1; weak D call: TRBD1 (5 bases). Germline CDR1 SNHLY, CDR2 FYNNEI. The V end lost 8 bases, the J end lost 1 base, and 14 bases lay between the germline ends. The CDR3 runs to 14 residues. The CDR3 bases are TGTGCCAGCGCGTTCAATAGGGGGAACACTGAAGCTTTCTTT. It yields the protein CASAFNRGNTEAFF. Full variable domain (remainder filled in from reference TRBV2 and TRBJ1-1): EPEVTQTPSHQVTQMGQEVILRCVPISNHLYFYWYRQILGQKVEFLVSFYNNEISEKSEIFDDQFSVERPDGSNFTLKIRSTKLEDSAMYFCASAFNRGNTEAFFGQGTRLTVV.

Note on this clone: The sample holds other DNA sequences that translate to the same CDR3. The chain has TRBV7-9 and TRBJ2-2; 7 nucleotides align to TRBD1. The length of the CDR3 is 15 residues. The germline gives CDR1 SEHNR, CDR2 FQNEAQ (reference sequence). V lost 1 base and J lost 1; bases outside the gene matches: 0. For the CDR3, the DNA is TGTGCCAGCAGCTTAGGACAGGGGAACACCGGGGAGCTGTTTTTT. Translation gives CASSLGQGNTGELFF.

The table lists this clone with a count of one. This chain links TRBV4-1 with TRBJ2-1; D remains unclear. Germline loops: CDR1 MGHRA, CDR2 YSYEKL. The germline V and J ends were trimmed by 3 bases and 5 bases, with 8 bases remaining between them. This CDR3 is built from 13 residues. CDR3 loop: CASSHRLDNEQFF. CDR3 nucleotides: TGCGCCAGCAGCCATCGACTGGACAATGAGCAGTTCTTC.

The chain combines TRBV3-1 (or the pseudogene TRBV3-2) with TRBJ2-1, with D perhaps TRBD1 (5 bases). V was pared by 0 bases and J by 6 bases, with 6 bases between. The CDR3 covers 13 residues. The germline gives CDR1 LGHDT, CDR2 YNNKEL (reference sequence). The chain's CDR3 is CASSQDRVNEQFF. Written as DNA, the CDR3 is TGTGCCAGCAGCCAAGACAGGGTCAATGAGCAGTTCTTC.

The J gene is TRBJ1-5, the V gene TRBV28; D is undetermined. V lost 3 bases and J lost 7, with 7 bases in between. CDR1 is MDHEN, CDR2 SYDVKM, per germline. The CDR3 runs to 12 residues. In DNA form, the CDR3 reads TGTGCCAGCAGTTTCGGGATGCAGCCCCAGCATTTT. The encoded protein is CASSFGMQPQHF.

The J gene is TRBJ2-3, the V gene TRBV7-3, with D perhaps TRBD1 (6 bases). This CDR3 has 15 amino acids. Per the germline V gene, CDR1 is SGHTA and CDR2 is FQGTGA. The V gene lost 8 bases and the J gene lost 0 bases, with 15 bases spanning the gap. The CDR3 sequence is CASSQGPSSTDTQYF. Written as DNA, the CDR3 is TGTGCCAGCTCCCAGGGGCCCTCTAGCACAGATACGCAGTATTTT. The full variable domain, its missing parts supplied by reference TRBV7-3 and TRBJ2-3, is GAGVSQTPSNKVTEKGKYVELRCDPISGHTALYWYRQSLGQGPEFLIYFQGTGAADDSGLPNDRFFAVRPEGSVSTLKIQRTERGDSAVYLCASSQGPSSTDTQYFGPGTRLTVL.

The chain employs TRBV27 and TRBJ2-5; 10 positions match TRBD1. The J segment lost 5 bases and the V segment lost 6 bases, leaving 9 bases of the junction unmatched. Germline loops: CDR1 MNHEY, CDR2 SMNVEV (reference sequence). This CDR3 has 15 residues. CDR3 DNA: TGTGCCAGCAGCGGAGGACAGGGGGTTTGGGAGACCCAGTACTTC. Residues: CASSGGQGVWETQYF.

V is TRBV11-2 and J is TRBJ2-1; D is perhaps TRBD1 (5 bases). The CDR3 is made up of 16 amino acids. Trimming removed 5 bases from V and 0 bases from J, with 14 bases in between. The germline V gene has CDR1 SGHAT and CDR2 FQNNGV. This CDR3 is CASSVRVGGSYNEQFF. As DNA, the CDR3 is TGTGCCAGCAGCGTCAGGGTGGGCGGCTCCTACAATGAGCAGTTCTTC.